This T cell receptor beta chain is drawn from a study of blood T cell repertoires in COVID-19. Study details: PBMCs, B-cell-depleted T cells, or T cells provided the cDNA or gDNA that made up the material.

CDR1 MNHNY and CDR2 SVGAGI come from the germline V gene (reference sequence). V lost 7 bases, J lost 4 bases, and 15 bases lay in between. This CDR3 contains 14 residues. Original methodology: Estimation of nucleated cell counts was performed using reference gene primer amplification. Here immunoSEQ multiplex PCR was the method, and the copy in TCRdb shows in-frame clones only, minus some. That table gives V, J and clone size, and the DNA gave D and trimming. The sample shows about 40,000 clones, approximately 88% of them seen only once. What was sequenced was peripheral blood. This receptor was taken from a human donor in a cohort sampled during active COVID-19. This sequence joins TRBV6-6 and TRBJ2-3, with D perhaps matching TRBD2 (7 bases). The chain's CDR3 is CASMRGQSSDTQYF. CDR3 coding DNA: TGTGCCAGCATGCGGGGGCAATCTTCAGATACGCAGTATTTT.